This TCR beta chain was found in a study of CDR3 diversity in severe acne. TCRdb re-called the PCR reads with MiXCR, one entry per CDR3 protein. The data hold fewer than 90,000 distinct CDR3 sequences, with roughly 49% observed a single time. Germline lookup yields CDR1 SGHDT and CDR2 YYEEEE. CDR3 size: 16 residues. Between the trimmed V and J ends, which lost 2 bases and 6 bases, there was a span of 19 bases. This clonotype was sampled from a male donor with severe acne vulgaris. The sequenced sample consisted of blood. The chain is built from TRBV5-6 and TRBJ2-3; D gene ambiguous. The CDR3, as DNA: TGTGCCAGCAGCTTAATGGACCGGTATCCAAGCGATACGCAGTATTTT. Translation: CASSLMDRYPSDTQYF. Full variable domain (missing parts from reference TRBV5-6 and TRBJ2-3): DAGVTQSPTHLIKTRGQQVTLRCSPKSGHDTVSWYQQALGQGPQFIFQYYEEEERQRGNFPDRFSGHQFPNYSSELNVNALLLGDSALYLCASSLMDRYPSDTQYFGPGTRLTVL.